One and the same sample provided the 19 T cell receptor beta chains below, sequenced in a study of shared T cell receptors in the human thymus. Profiled with immunoSEQ multiplex PCR; TCRdb holds only in-frame clones, not every one. Of some 640,000 clones in the sample, more than 75% were seen once. In addition, the sample was reused for a study of human thymus T cells.

Sequenced: thymocytes. The receptors originated from a boy under two years old with a congenital heart defect.

The count of this clone is one. The CDR3 DNA follows: TGTGCCAGCAGCCGTACTAGGACCCAGCCTTTTGAGCAGTTCTTC. As protein: CASSRTRTQPFEQFF. The chain recombines TRBV6-5 with TRBJ2-1; D might be TRBD2 (5 bases). The CDR3 loop spans 15 amino acids. Per germline, CDR1 MNHEY and CDR2 SVGAGI. V was pared by 6 bases and J by 9 bases, with 21 bases between.

The chain uses TRBV14 and TRBJ2-5, with 15 bases that match TRBD2. V trimming: 2 bases; J trimming: 4 bases; junction bases outside the gene matches: 11. CDR3 length: 19 residues. Germline CDR1 and CDR2: SGHDN and FVKESK. The CDR3 DNA reads TGTGCCAGCAGCCAAAAGGGACTAGCGGGAGGTCCCAAGGGAGAGACCCAGTACTTC. This encodes CASSQKGLAGGPKGETQYF.

A few counts support this clone. This chain links TRBV7-2 with TRBJ2-7; D unresolved. The CDR3 spans 15 residues. V was cut by 5 bases and J by 3 bases, with 17 bases left in between. Germline V lookup: CDR1 SGHTA, CDR2 FQGNSA. The CDR3 reads CASSPLDASCYEQYF. The CDR3 DNA follows: TGTGCCAGCAGCCCCCTCGATGCTAGTTGCTACGAGCAGTACTTC.

This clone has a single count. The rearrangement uses TRBV28 and TRBJ2-1; 7 nucleotides align to TRBD2. Germline CDR1 reads MDHEN; CDR2 reads SYDVKM. The junction had 14 bases not matched to a gene; V was cut back by 4 bases and J by 8 bases. The CDR3 is made up of 16 amino acids. CDR3 region: CASSSPRGSNWDEQFF. Here the CDR3 DNA reads TGTGCCAGCAGTTCCCCCCGCGGGAGCAATTGGGATGAGCAGTTCTTC.

The V call is TRBV7-2, the J call TRBJ2-2; tentatively, D is TRBD2 (5 bases). V shed 5 bases and J shed 0 bases, with 7 bases lying between them. Germline V gives CDR1 SGHTA, CDR2 FQGNSA. CDR3 size: 14 residues. The CDR3 region has the DNA TGTGCCAGCAGCCCCGGGACGAACACCGGGGAGCTGTTTTTT. It translates to CASSPGTNTGELFF. Using reference TRBV7-2 and TRBJ2-2 for the parts outside the CDR3, the full variable domain is GAGVSQSPSNKVTEKGKDVELRCDPISGHTALYWYRQSLGQGLEFLIYFQGNSAPDKSGLPSDRFSAERTGGSVSTLTIQRTQQEDSAVYLCASSPGTNTGELFFGEGSRLTVL.

The chain is built from TRBV14 and TRBJ1-2; tentatively, D is TRBD1 (5 bases). CDR3 length: 16 amino acids. Trimming pared 4 bases from V and 6 bases from J, leaving 21 bases between. Looked up from germline, CDR1 is SGHDN and CDR2 is FVKESK. The CDR3 DNA reads as TGTGCCAGCAGCCCCCCTCGGGCAGGGAAGGAAGATGGCTACACCTTC. Protein product: CASSPPRAGKEDGYTF.

This rearrangement joins TRBV27 to TRBJ2-6; D gene ambiguous. Trimming took off 0 bases at V and 2 bases at J, with 8 bases between the two ends. In germline, CDR1 is MNHEY, CDR2 SMNVEV (reference sequence). This CDR3 has 16 amino acids. This chain's CDR3 is CASSLSVIAGANVLTF. DNA for the CDR3: TGTGCCAGCAGTTTATCCGTTATAGCTGGGGCCAACGTCCTGACTTTC. The full variable domain, completed using reference TRBV27 and TRBJ2-6, is EAQVTQNPRYLITVTGKKLTVTCSQNMNHEYMSWYRQDPGLGLRQIYYSMNVEVTDKGDVPEGYKVSRKEKRNFPLILESPSPNQTSLYFCASSLSVIAGANVLTFGAGSRLTVL.

V and J are TRBV28 and TRBJ2-7; 9 bases agree with TRBD1. J lost 3 bases, V lost 7 bases, and 10 bases had no gene match. The CDR3 spans 15 residues. Germline V gene lookup returns CDR1 MDHEN and CDR2 SYDVKM. The CDR3 loop reads CASKGTPGQGYEQYF. DNA of the CDR3: TGTGCCAGCAAAGGCACCCCGGGACAGGGCTACGAGCAGTACTTC.

J is TRBJ2-4 and V is TRBV7-2; no definite D call. V lost 5 bases and J lost 0, with 11 bases in between. The CDR3 length is 15 residues. Looked up from germline, CDR1 is SGHTA and CDR2 is FQGNSA. CDR3 sequence reads: CASSHQRLAKNIQYF. The CDR3, as DNA: TGTGCCAGCAGCCACCAGAGACTAGCCAAAAACATTCAGTACTTC.

J is TRBJ1-5 and V is TRBV10-3; 7 nucleotides match TRBD1. Germline V gives CDR1 ENHRY, CDR2 SYGVKD. This CDR3 has 17 residues. Trimming took 4 bases from V and 0 from J; bases not matched to a gene: 9. The CDR3 DNA is TGTGCCATCAGTGCTCAGCCCGGGACAGCTAGCAATCAGCCCCAGCATTTT. Translation gives CAISAQPGTASNQPQHF.

The rearrangement uses TRBV28 and TRBJ2-2; TRBD1 agrees at 7 bases. The CDR3 is made up of 17 amino acids. The V gene end was trimmed by 6 bases and the J gene end by 4 bases; junction bases not matched to a gene: 14. The V gene's germline CDR1 is MDHEN and CDR2 SYDVKM. The CDR3: CASSSPTRQGCTGELFF. The DNA of the CDR3 is TGTGCCAGCAGCTCTCCCACGAGACAGGGCTGCACCGGGGAGCTGTTTTTT.

The rearrangement links TRBV30 to TRBJ1-1; the D gene is possibly TRBD1 (6 bases). CDR1 is GTSNPN and CDR2 is SVGIG in the germline V gene (reference sequence). The CDR3 sequence is 17 residues long. With 5 bases removed from V and 5 bases from J, the gap between germline ends came to 27 bases. The CDR3 protein is CAWSKRVRGAWETEAFF. Here the CDR3 DNA reads TGTGCCTGGTCTAAAAGGGTCAGGGGCGCATGGGAAACTGAAGCTTTCTTT.

The rearrangement links TRBV11-2 to TRBJ2-7; no definite D call. CDR1 and CDR2 from the germline V gene are SGHAT and FQNNGV. This CDR3 spans 14 amino acids. Trimming stripped 0 bases from V and 0 bases from J, with 6 bases between. The CDR3 here is CASSLEGYSYEQYF. CDR3 bases: TGTGCCAGCAGCTTAGAGGGCTACTCCTACGAGCAGTACTTC.

The chain uses TRBV14 and TRBJ1-2, with 7 bases lining up with TRBD1. With V trimmed by 1 base and J by 5 bases, 7 bases remained unmatched. The V gene's germline CDR1 is SGHDN and CDR2 FVKESK. This CDR3 is built from 15 residues. CDR3 loop: CASSQANQGEYGYTF. CDR3 nucleotide sequence: TGTGCCAGCAGCCAAGCAAACCAGGGGGAATATGGCTACACCTTC.

V usage is TRBV11-2 and J usage is TRBJ2-3; D is ambiguous. This CDR3 is built from 15 residues. Germline V lookup: CDR1 SGHAT, CDR2 FQNNGV. The ends were cut back, 2 bases at V and 2 bases at J, with 11 bases in the middle. In DNA form, the CDR3 reads TGTGCCAGCAGCTTAAACGCGAGAATCACAGATACGCAGTATTTT. It specifies CASSLNARITDTQYF.

The J gene is TRBJ2-7, the V gene TRBV28, with no clear D. The CDR3 runs 13 residues. Germline V gives CDR1 MDHEN, CDR2 SYDVKM. V lost 2 bases and J lost 6, with 11 bases in between. DNA of the CDR3: TGTGCCAGCAGTTTACGTACAAGACTCGAGCAGTACTTC. This sequence encodes CASSLRTRLEQYF. Variable domain in full (rest from reference TRBV28 and TRBJ2-7): DVKVTQSSRYLVKRTGEKVFLECVQDMDHENMFWYRQDPGLGLRLIYFSYDVKMKEKGDIPEGYSVSREKKERFSLILESASTNQTSMYLCASSLRTRLEQYFGPGTRLTVT.

The rearrangement uses TRBV10-2 and TRBJ1-5, with 10 bases that match TRBD1. The CDR3 runs to 17 residues. Germline loops: CDR1 WSHSY, CDR2 SAAADI. V lost 3 bases and J lost 9; bases outside the gene matches: 14. CDR3 bases: TGCGCCAGCAGTGAAGTTCACCGGGACAGGGGTCCATGGCCCCAGCATTTT. Translation gives CASSEVHRDRGPWPQHF.

The chain has TRBV28 and TRBJ2-4, with D perhaps TRBD2 (5 bases). The length of the CDR3 is 15 residues. V was pared by 5 bases and J by 6 bases, with 17 bases between. Germline values: CDR1 MDHEN, CDR2 SYDVKM. The DNA for the CDR3 is TGTGCCAGCAGTACGGACTCAAGGCGAGTAAACATTCAGTACTTC. It specifies CASSTDSRRVNIQYF.

V is TRBV15 and J is TRBJ1-5; possibly TRBD1 for D (6 bases). Germline values: CDR1 LNHNV, CDR2 YYDKDF (reference sequence). CDR3 length: 17 amino acids. V lost 2 bases and J lost 0, with 14 bases in between. CDR3 residues: CATSRRRGSGSNQPQHF. CDR3 DNA sequence: TGTGCCACCAGCAGACGCAGGGGTTCGGGTAGCAATCAGCCCCAGCATTTT.